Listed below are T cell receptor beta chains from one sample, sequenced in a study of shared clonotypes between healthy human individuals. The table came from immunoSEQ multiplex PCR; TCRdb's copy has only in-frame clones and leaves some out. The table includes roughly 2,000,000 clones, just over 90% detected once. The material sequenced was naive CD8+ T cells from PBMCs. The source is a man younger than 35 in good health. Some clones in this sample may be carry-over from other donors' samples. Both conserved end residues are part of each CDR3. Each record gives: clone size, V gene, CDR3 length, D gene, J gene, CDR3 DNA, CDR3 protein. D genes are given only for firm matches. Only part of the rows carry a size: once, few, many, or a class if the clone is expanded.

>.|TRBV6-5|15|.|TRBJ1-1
TGTGCCAGCAGTTACTCGATAGAAGGGAACACTGAAGCTTTCTTT
CASSYSIEGNTEAFF
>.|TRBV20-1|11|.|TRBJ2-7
TGCAGTGCTAGAGATCAGAACGAGCAGTACTTC
CSARDQNEQYF
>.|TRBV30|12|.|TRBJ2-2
TGTGCCTGTTGGGGATACACCGGGGAGCTGTTTTTT
CACWGYTGELFF
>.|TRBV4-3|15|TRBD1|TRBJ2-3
TGCGCCAGCAGCCGCGACAGGGTGCACACAGATACGCAGTATTTT
CASSRDRVHTDTQYF
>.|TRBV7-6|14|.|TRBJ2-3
TGTGCCAGCAGCTTCAGAGCAGCTGACGATACGCAGTATTTT
CASSFRAADDTQYF
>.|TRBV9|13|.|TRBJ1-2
TGTGCCAGCAGCGTAACAGGGAGTTATGGCTACACCTTC
CASSVTGSYGYTF
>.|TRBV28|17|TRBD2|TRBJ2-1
TGTGCCAGCAGTTTGGATAGCGGGATAGACTCCTACAATGAGCAGTTCTTC
CASSLDSGIDSYNEQFF
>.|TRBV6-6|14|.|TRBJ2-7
TGTGCCAGCAGCCCACCCCAGGGCTTTGGCGAGCAGTACTTC
CASSPPQGFGEQYF
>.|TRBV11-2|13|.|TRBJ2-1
TGTGCCAGCGCCCAGAGCTCCTACAATGAGCAGTTCTTC
CASAQSSYNEQFF
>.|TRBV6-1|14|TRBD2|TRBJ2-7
TGTGCCAGCACCGGACTAGCGGGAGCCTACGAGCAGTACTTC
CASTGLAGAYEQYF
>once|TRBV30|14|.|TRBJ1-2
TGTGCCTGGAGTGTACTATCAGGTGCCTATGGCTACACCTTC
CAWSVLSGAYGYTF
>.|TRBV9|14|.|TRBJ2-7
TGTGCCAGCAGCTCAGAGGATGGGGACCACGAGCAGTACTTC
CASSSEDGDHEQYF
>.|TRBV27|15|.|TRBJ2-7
TGTGCCAGCAGTTTCGGTTTGAGCGCGGTCTACGAGCAGTACTTC
CASSFGLSAVYEQYF
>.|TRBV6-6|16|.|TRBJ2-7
TGTGCCAGCAGTTACTCGAGCGCGGAGCCCTCCTACGAGCAGTACTTC
CASSYSSAEPSYEQYF
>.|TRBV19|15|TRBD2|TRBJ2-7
TGTGCCAGTAGTTGGGGACTAGCGTCTGCCTACGAGCAGTACTTC
CASSWGLASAYEQYF